This T cell receptor beta chain was found in a study of long-term antiretroviral therapy in people with HIV (dated by TCRdb to 2022 to 2024). About the full investigation: The earliest samples were collected approximately a decade before the 2015 WHO recommendation for immediate ART, a period when ART was typically delayed until CD4 counts fell. About 40% of the roughly 30 participants with HIV were female. A retrospective serial study tested whether changes in peripheral blood TRB repertoire composition and diversity were associated with ART initiation and durable HIV suppression. Test extractions of a monoclonal T-cell line alongside some 35 polyclonal samples showed no cross-contamination during QIAcube processing. A total of fewer than 200 cryopreserved PBMC samples were contributed to the cohort by 30 adults with confirmed HIV infection, with samples collected serially over a mean of roughly six years (range 1-12). Findings and caveats that apply to the study as a whole: Narrower CDR3 length ranges were observed in HIV repertoires than in controls, and an antigen-experienced repertoire with only a slight naive shift after ART was suggested by the network structure. ART initiation was associated with a significant increase in TRB diversity, but diversity stayed significantly below transplant donor controls even after long-term ART. Owing to limited PBMC availability, only the TCR beta chain was sequenced, without alpha chain pairing. Unsorted PBMC were profiled instead of sorted CD4+ and CD8+ T cells because pre-ART samples had limited cell numbers. Expanded TRB clones identified before ART initiation dominated the repertoire at all time points, although this dominance fluctuated and declined in many PLHIV after ART. No data were available on ART adherence, viral resistance or therapy changes, limiting inferences about post-ART repertoire changes. Samples dated from about 2004 to 2017, and the ART regimens used may be less effective than current ones.

Of note for this clone: It lacks a known antigen. No base quality values were provided; no much bigger clone lies one nucleotide off.

The immunoSEQ hsTCRB v3.0 assay was used at survey level resolution for TRB variable region sequencing. The targeted TRB sequencing depth was roughly 35,000-50,000 T-cell genomes per sample. TRB libraries were pooled and sequenced on an Illumina MiSeq using a v3 150-cycle kit. In the source study's methods: Repertoire analysis was performed in R inside a reproducible Nextflow workflow that covered QC, data transformation and analysis. LymphoSeq2, an R package for exploring AIRR-Seq data, was used to implement custom analyses. A few samples yielding fewer than 5000 total TRB sequences were excluded, leaving 150 to 200 analyzed HIV repertoires. Among the approximately 190 retained HIV repertoires, more than 55 were collected before ART initiation and 120 to 140 after ART initiation. Repertoires were downsampled to 5000 TRB nucleotide sequences, and summary statistics were averaged over 100 downsampling iterations. TRB sequences were retained for analysis only if CDR3 regions of at least seven amino acids were present. Diversity was measured with a Shannon entropy-derived clonality score and the Gini coefficient. In the repertoire networks, any two of the top 5000 CDR3 amino acid sequences were linked whenever the two sequences differed by an edit distance of one. For TRB CDR3 amino acid sequences, GLIPH2 was used to predict antigen specificity groups and MHC restriction. CDR3 amino acid sequences were matched against VDJdb and McPAS-TCR to flag known CMV, EBV, HIV or tissue antigen associations. Pre-ART, post-ART and control groups were compared with Wilcoxon signed-rank tests and Holm-Bonferroni correction. TCRdb re-hosts the immuneACCESS table, in-frame sequences only. Its copies lack some clones; in the studies checked, an unresolved V gene accounts for under half of them, and the cause for the rest is not known. V and J calls and clone size are as listed in that table; D and trimming were resolved from the DNA. The sample table records around 18,000 clones; around 89% of these occur just once. The leading ten clones occupy less than 9.5% of the sample.

Participants were included only if at least one PBMC sample before ART initiation and at least two post-ART samples were available. Treatment was received in the United States of America by all participants with HIV. Before DNA extraction, cryopreserved samples of roughly 0.95-10 million PBMC were thawed and washed. At the time of the earliest PBMC sample, participants with HIV were aged between roughly 23 and 60 years. Per participant, PBMC samples came from 1-4 timepoints prior to ART initiation and 2-8 timepoints following ART initiation, for a median of 7 samples. Serial HIV viral load, CD4+ T-cell count, ART history and demographic data were obtained for every participant. A Qiagen kit on a QIAcube was used to extract genomic DNA from unsorted PBMC, with samples processed in batches of 12. This specimen consisted of unsorted PBMCs, obtained 4.2 years after starting antiretroviral therapy. This clonotype originated in a man in his fifties with HIV.

The CDR3 protein sequence reads: CASSFASGGPSQDTQYF. The sequenced DNA: TGCGCCAGCAGCTTCGCTAGCGGGGGTCCCAGTCAAGATACGCAGTATTTT. The chain was built from TRBV5-1 and TRBJ2-3, with 10 central nucleotides matching TRBD2. The CDR3 sequence holds 17 residues, the cysteine and phenylalanine included. Only the CDR3 portion is preserved as DNA: 51 bases, with reading frame beginning at the first base. CDR1 and CDR2 are read off the germline V gene as SGHRS and YFSETQ. Ends trimmed: V by 2 bases, J by 5 bases; bases unmatched to a gene: 11.